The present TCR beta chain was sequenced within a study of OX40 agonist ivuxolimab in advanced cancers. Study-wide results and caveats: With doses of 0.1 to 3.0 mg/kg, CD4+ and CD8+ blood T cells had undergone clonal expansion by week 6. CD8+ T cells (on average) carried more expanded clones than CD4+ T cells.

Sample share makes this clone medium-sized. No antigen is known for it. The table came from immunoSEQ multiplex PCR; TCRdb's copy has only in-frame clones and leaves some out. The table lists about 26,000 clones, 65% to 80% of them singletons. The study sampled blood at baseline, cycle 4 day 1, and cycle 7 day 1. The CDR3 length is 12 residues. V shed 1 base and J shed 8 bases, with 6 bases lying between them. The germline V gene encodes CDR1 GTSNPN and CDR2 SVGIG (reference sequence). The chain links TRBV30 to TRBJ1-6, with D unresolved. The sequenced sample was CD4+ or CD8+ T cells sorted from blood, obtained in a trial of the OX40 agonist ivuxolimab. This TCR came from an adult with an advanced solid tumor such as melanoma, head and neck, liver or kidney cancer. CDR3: CAWSAWYSPLHF. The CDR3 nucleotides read TGTGCCTGGAGTGCCTGGTATTCACCCCTCCACTTT.